This paragraph covers one T cell receptor beta chain sequence. The antigen remains unidentified. This entry is derived from a study of cytomegalovirus exposure and HLA in healthy donors. Study-level points and caveats: Fewer N-insertions than the roughly 700-donor mean were reportedly shown by an Asian-associated ancestry cluster in a later analysis.

The primer mix had 60 Vbeta and 13 Jbeta primers. TCRdb keeps only in-frame clones here, not all; method: immunoSEQ multiplex PCR. The table includes 210,000 or so clones, about 87% detected once. Germline values: CDR1 SEHNR, CDR2 FQNEAQ (reference sequence). This CDR3 is 11 amino acids long. The chain uses TRBV7-9 and TRBJ2-5; D not resolved. TRBJ2-7 matches the DNA end more closely, so the J call is doubtful. The sequenced material came from PBMCs. The receptor was isolated from a man aged 30-40 years in good health and CMV-seronegative. CDR3 DNA sequence: TGTGCCAGCAGCTTAGACTACGAGCAGTACTTC. Protein: CASSLDYEQYF.